These 7 T cell receptor beta chains were all obtained from the same sample, sequenced in a study of glioma-infiltrating T cells after dendritic cell vaccination. Assay used: immunoSEQ multiplex PCR; TCRdb lists only in-frame clones, some missing. Of roughly 80,000 clones listed, roughly 90% were seen once; the top ten hold about 3.2%. This specimen consisted of blood, obtained before dendritic cell vaccination. These receptors came from a human donor with glioblastoma.

This chain joins TRBV2 and TRBJ2-1, with 11 bases that match TRBD2. The CDR3 is 15 residues long. V was pared by 4 bases and J by 5 bases, with 4 bases of the junction left unmatched. Germline assignment: CDR1 SNHLY and CDR2 FYNNEI. CDR3 protein: CASSARLAGNNEQFF. CDR3 DNA sequence: TGTGCCAGCAGTGCTCGACTAGCGGGAAACAATGAGCAGTTCTTC. The full variable domain, in which reference TRBV2 and TRBJ2-1 provide the parts outside the CDR3, is EPEVTQTPSHQVTQMGQEVILRCVPISNHLYFYWYRQILGQKVEFLVSFYNNEISEKSEIFDDQFSVERPDGSNFTLKIRSTKLEDSAMYFCASSARLAGNNEQFFGPGTRLTVL.

This rearrangement joins TRBV29-1 to TRBJ1-1; possibly TRBD1 for D (6 bases). There are 14 residues in the CDR3. Trimming cost V 1 base and J 1 base, with 10 bases left between them. Germline CDR1 and CDR2: SQVTM and ANQGSEA. The CDR3 loop reads CSVEGGRGNTEAFF. The DNA of the CDR3 is TGCAGCGTTGAAGGAGGCAGGGGGAACACTGAAGCTTTCTTT.

This clone occurred once. The chain recombines TRBV7-3 with TRBJ1-1, with 11 bases lining up with TRBD1. With 1 base clipped from V and 4 bases from J, the junction kept 2 bases outside the gene matches. Germline V gene lookup returns CDR1 SGHTA and CDR2 FQGTGA. The CDR3 consists of 15 residues. The CDR3 loop reads CASSLRDRGSTEAFF. The CDR3 DNA follows: TGTGCCAGCAGCTTAAGGGACAGGGGGAGCACTGAAGCTTTCTTT.

The genes are TRBV4-1 and TRBJ2-1, with 10 nucleotides matching TRBD2. Per germline, CDR1 MGHRA and CDR2 YSYEKL. With 0 bases clipped from V and 6 bases from J, the junction kept 5 bases outside the gene matches. The CDR3 is made up of 16 amino acids. The CDR3 spells CASSQDTSGRANEQFF. In nucleotides, the CDR3 is TGCGCCAGCAGCCAAGATACGAGCGGGAGGGCCAATGAGCAGTTCTTC.

This sequence joins TRBV4-1 and TRBJ2-5, with a tentative D call TRBD1 (5 bases). V gave up 4 bases and J gave up 3 bases, with 12 bases separating them. Per the germline V gene, CDR1 is MGHRA and CDR2 is YSYEKL. The CDR3 is 14 residues long. CDR3 bases: TGCGCCAGCAGCCCCTCTTGGGGCGAAGAGACCCAGTACTTC. Protein: CASSPSWGEETQYF.

J is TRBJ1-1 and V is TRBV29-1, with 10 bases aligning to TRBD1. The CDR3 is 12 amino acids. Unmatched junction bases numbered 4, after V lost 6 bases and J lost 6 bases. The germline gives CDR1 SQVTM, CDR2 ANQGSEA. CDR3 sequence (DNA): TGCAGCGTCGACAGGGGGCTTTCTGAAGCTTTCTTT. As protein: CSVDRGLSEAFF.

The chain joins TRBV18 to TRBJ2-1; TRBD2 aligns across 14 bases. The CDR3 extends over 15 amino acids. Per the germline V gene, CDR1 is KGHSH and CDR2 is LQKENI. The V segment lost 3 bases and the J segment 10 bases; nucleotides outside the gene matches: 5. DNA for the CDR3: TGTGCCAGCTCACCGACTAGCGGGAGGGTCCTAGAGCAGTTCTTC. As protein: CASSPTSGRVLEQFF. The full variable domain, completed using reference TRBV18 and TRBJ2-1, is NAGVMQNPRHLVRRRGQEARLRCSPMKGHSHVYWYRQLPEEGLKFMVYLQKENIIDESGMPKERFSAEFPKEGPSILRIQQVVRGDSAAYFCASSPTSGRVLEQFFGPGTRLTVL.